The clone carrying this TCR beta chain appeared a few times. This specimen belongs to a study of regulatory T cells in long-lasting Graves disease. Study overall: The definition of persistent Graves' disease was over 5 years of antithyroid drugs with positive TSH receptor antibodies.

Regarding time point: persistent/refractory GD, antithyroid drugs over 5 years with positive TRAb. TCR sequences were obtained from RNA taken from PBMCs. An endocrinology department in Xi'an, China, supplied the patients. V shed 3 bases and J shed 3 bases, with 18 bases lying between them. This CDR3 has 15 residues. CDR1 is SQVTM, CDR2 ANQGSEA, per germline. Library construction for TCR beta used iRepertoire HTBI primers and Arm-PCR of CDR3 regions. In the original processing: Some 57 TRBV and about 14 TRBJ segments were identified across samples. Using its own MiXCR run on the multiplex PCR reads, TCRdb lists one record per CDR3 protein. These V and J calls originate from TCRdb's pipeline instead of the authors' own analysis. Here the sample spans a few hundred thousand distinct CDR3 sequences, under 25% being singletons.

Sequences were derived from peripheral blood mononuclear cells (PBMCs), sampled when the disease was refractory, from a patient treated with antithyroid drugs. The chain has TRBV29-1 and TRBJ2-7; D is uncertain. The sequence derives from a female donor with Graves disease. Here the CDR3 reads CSVDKSASLVYEQYF. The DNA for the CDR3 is TGCAGCGTTGATAAGTCAGCCTCTCTTGTCTACGAGCAGTACTTC.